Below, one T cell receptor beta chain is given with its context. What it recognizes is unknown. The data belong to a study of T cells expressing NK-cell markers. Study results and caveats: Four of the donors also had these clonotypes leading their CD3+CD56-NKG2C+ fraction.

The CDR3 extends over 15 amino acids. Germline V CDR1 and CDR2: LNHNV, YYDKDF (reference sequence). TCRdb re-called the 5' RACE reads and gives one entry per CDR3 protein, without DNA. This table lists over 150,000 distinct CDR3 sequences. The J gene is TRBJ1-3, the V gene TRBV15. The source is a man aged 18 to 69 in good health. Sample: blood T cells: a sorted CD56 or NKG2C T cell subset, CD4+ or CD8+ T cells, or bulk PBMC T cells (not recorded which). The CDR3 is CATSRDSSSGNTIYF.